A selection of T cell receptor beta chains follows, all from one sample in a study of Ad26.COV2.S vaccination and SARS-CoV-2 variants. Generated by immunoSEQ multiplex PCR, the TCRdb table keeps only in-frame clones and is missing some. The sample consists of approximately 340,000 clones, 70% to 90% of them appearing once. Sequencing was performed on peripheral blood, taken in a trial of Ad26.COV2.S vaccine versus placebo. The receptors originated from a person aged 18-65 years who received the Ad26.COV2.S COVID-19 vaccine or a placebo. CDR3s include the opening cysteine and the closing phenylalanine or tryptophan. A D gene is named only where the DNA matches it firmly. Clone size is shown for a subset of rows, as once, few, many or a class of expanded clone.

j_call d_call v_call clone_size cdr3_nt cdr3_aa
TRBJ1-6 - TRBV2 - TGTGCCAGCAGTCCCCCGGTGATAAATTCACCCCTCCACTTT CASSPPVINSPLHF
TRBJ1-6 - TRBV19 - TGTGCCAGTAGTATGAGGGGCGGGAATTCACCCCTCCACTTT CASSMRGGNSPLHF
TRBJ1-6 - TRBV7-2 - TGTGCCAGCAGCCTCGGTGGTACCTATTCACCCCTCCACTTT CASSLGGTYSPLHF
TRBJ2-5 TRBD2 TRBV7-7 - TGTGCCAGCAGCTTACCACGGACTAGCGGAGGGGAAGAGACCCAGTACTTC CASSLPRTSGGEETQYF
TRBJ1-2 - TRBV18 - TGTGCCAGCTCACCGGAAAGCGACTATGGCTACACCTTC CASSPESDYGYTF
TRBJ1-5 - TRBV7-8 - TGTGCCAGCAGCTTATTGGGTAGCAATCAGCCCCAGCATTTT CASSLLGSNQPQHF
TRBJ1-2 TRBD1 TRBV6-2/TRBV6-3 - TGTGCCAGCAGTTCGGGACAGGGGCACTATGGCTACACCTTC CASSSGQGHYGYTF
TRBJ2-7 - TRBV6-5 - TGTGCCAGCAGTATTGACCGTCACTACGAGCAGTACTTC CASSIDRHYEQYF
TRBJ1-2 - TRBV6-5 - TGTGCCAGCACCCTGGCAGGGTATGCGGGCTACACCTTC CASTLAGYAGYTF
TRBJ1-1 - TRBV12-5 - TGTGCTAGTGGTTTCGGGGGTTGGACTGAAGCTTTCTTT CASGFGGWTEAFF
TRBJ2-5 TRBD2 TRBV27 - TGTGCCAGCAGTCCGGACTTGCGGGGGGCCCAAGAGACCCAGTACTTC CASSPDLRGAQETQYF
TRBJ2-7 - TRBV14 - TGTGCCAGCAGCCACGACAGCTACGAGCAGTACTTC CASSHDSYEQYF
TRBJ2-5 TRBD2 TRBV6-2/TRBV6-3 - TGTGCCAGCAGCGGACTAGCGGGGGGTCGGACCCAGTACTTC CASSGLAGGRTQYF
TRBJ1-1 - TRBV27 - TGTGCCAGCAGTTTATTGGCAACTCTGAACACTGAAGCTTTCTTT CASSLLATLNTEAFF
TRBJ1-2 TRBD1 TRBV2 once TGTGCCAGCAGTGGACAGGGGAACTATGGCTACACCTTC CASSGQGNYGYTF
TRBJ2-5 TRBD2 TRBV18 - TGTGCCAGCTCACCACCAGCATATTTGGCGGGAGGGAATCAAGAGACCCAGTACTTC CASSPPAYLAGGNQETQYF
TRBJ2-7 - TRBV7-7 - TGTGCCAGCAGCTTGTCGGCAGGGGACGAGCAGTACTTC CASSLSAGDEQYF
TRBJ2-2 - TRBV15 - TGTGCCACCAGCAGAGATGGAGTCCCCGGGGAGCTGTTTTTT CATSRDGVPGELFF
TRBJ2-5 - TRBV28 - TGTGCCAGCAGTTTGGGGGTGACCCAGTACTTC CASSLGVTQYF
TRBJ2-2 - TRBV18 once TGTGCCAGCTCACCACCGGTGACCGGGGAGCTGTTTTTT CASSPPVTGELFF
TRBJ2-5 - TRBV18 - TGTGCCAGCTCACCACTCAATGATAAAGAGACCCAGTACTTC CASSPLNDKETQYF
TRBJ2-2 - TRBV30 - TGTGCCTGGAGCTTAGGGGTCACCGGGGAGCTGTTTTTT CAWSLGVTGELFF
TRBJ2-1 - TRBV6-5 - TGTGCCAGCACGGGTCCAGGCAGCAAAGGGGGTGAGCAGTTCTTC CASTGPGSKGGEQFF
TRBJ1-1 - TRBV18 - TGTGCCAGCTCACCTACGGGACTGACAGTAACTGAAGCTTTCTTT CASSPTGLTVTEAFF
TRBJ2-3 TRBD2 TRBV4-3 - TGCGCCAGCAGCCAACTCCCCCGGGGACTAGCGGGAGATACGCAGTATTTT CASSQLPRGLAGDTQYF
TRBJ2-1 - TRBV3-1/TRBV3-2 - TGTGCCAGCAGCCAAGACAGCGGGCCCTACAATGAGCAGTTCTTC CASSQDSGPYNEQFF
TRBJ2-5 - TRBV5-1 - TGCGCCAGCAGCCCAGACGCTGGGACCCAGTACTTC CASSPDAGTQYF
TRBJ2-5 - TRBV2 - TGTGCCAGCACCTTGAGGACTGCACAAGAGACCCAGTACTTC CASTLRTAQETQYF
TRBJ2-7 - TRBV6-2/TRBV6-3 - TGTGCCAGCAGTTACGGGCTACACGGGCAGTACTTC CASSYGLHGQYF
TRBJ1-1 TRBD1 TRBV7-6 - TGTGCCAGCAGCTTAGCCGACAGGGGCACTGAAGCTTTCTTT CASSLADRGTEAFF
TRBJ1-3 - TRBV18 - TGTGCCAGCTCACCATCTATTGGGTCCACTGGAAACACCATATATTTT CASSPSIGSTGNTIYF
TRBJ2-2 TRBD2 TRBV18 once TGTGCCAGCTCACCAGTAGCGGGGCCGAACACCGGGGAGCTGTTTTTT CASSPVAGPNTGELFF
TRBJ1-4 - TRBV7-9 - TGTGCCAGCAGCCCCGATGAAAAACTGTTTTTT CASSPDEKLFF
TRBJ2-7 - TRBV5-1 - TGCGCCAGCAGCTTAGGGGTCTCCTACGAGCAGTACTTC CASSLGVSYEQYF
TRBJ1-2 TRBD1 TRBV7-2 - TGTGCCAGCAGCACCCGGACCGGGACAGGGTATGGCTACACCTTC CASSTRTGTGYGYTF
TRBJ2-3 - TRBV4-3 - TGCGCCAGCAGCCAAGGAGGAAAAAGCTCAGATACGCAGTATTTT CASSQGGKSSDTQYF
TRBJ2-5 - TRBV20-1 - TGCAGTGCTAGTGATAATCCCCAGTACTTC CSASDNPQYF
TRBJ2-3 TRBD1 TRBV2 - TGTGCCAGCAGTAAGGGACAGGGTATCACAGATACGCAGTATTTT CASSKGQGITDTQYF
TRBJ2-5 - TRBV12-3/TRBV12-4 - TGTGCCAGCAGAAGATTAGGGGAGACCCAGTACTTC CASRRLGETQYF
TRBJ2-1 - TRBV9 - TGTGCCAGCAGCTCCATGGGGGGGCGACTTGAGCAGTTCTTC CASSSMGGRLEQFF
TRBJ2-2 - TRBV3-1/TRBV3-2 - TGTGCCAGCAGCCAAGATGGGACCCCTGGGGAGCTGTTTTTT CASSQDGTPGELFF
TRBJ2-7 - TRBV24-1 - TGTGCCACCAGTGATCCTTTATCCTACGAGCAGTACTTC CATSDPLSYEQYF
TRBJ1-5 - TRBV6-4 - TGTGCCAGCAGTGAATTTTTTAGCAATCAGCCCCAGCATTTT CASSEFFSNQPQHF
TRBJ2-7 - TRBV9 - TGTGCCAGCAGCGTAGCGGCCACCTCGGAGGAGCAGTACTTC CASSVAATSEEQYF
TRBJ2-7 - TRBV27 - TGTGCCAGCAGTCTCCGGGACCTGTCCTACGAGCAGTACTTC CASSLRDLSYEQYF
TRBJ1-1 - TRBV5-1 - TGCGCCAGCGGGGACCCGAACACTGAAGCTTTCTTT CASGDPNTEAFF
TRBJ1-1 - TRBV3-1/TRBV3-2 - TGTGCCAGCAGCCAAGCCGACAGGATGAACACTGAAGCTTTCTTT CASSQADRMNTEAFF
TRBJ1-1 - TRBV5-1 - TGCGCCAGCAGCACGTTCGGGGGAAGGGAGAACACTGAAGCTTTCTTT CASSTFGGRENTEAFF
TRBJ1-2 - TRBV5-4 - TGTGCCAGCAGCTTGGGGCAGGGAAGCTATGGCTACACCTTC CASSLGQGSYGYTF
TRBJ2-2 TRBD1 TRBV19 - TGTGCCAGTAGTAAGGGACAGGGCGGCGGCACCGGGGAGCTGTTTTTT CASSKGQGGGTGELFF
TRBJ2-5 - TRBV7-9 - TGTGCCGGAGAGTCCCAAGAGACCCAGTACTTC CAGESQETQYF